This T cell receptor (beta chain) emerged from a study of human T cells and chemical hapten exposure listed by TCRdb under 2021. Notes on the research overall: For sensitization, 2% DPC in acetone was applied to an approximately 2 cm by approximately 2 cm area of upper inner arm skin. Throughout the study period of 20 to 30 weeks, patients also received therapeutic DPC doses to the scalp every week. Patch testing was performed on the upper back with Finn chambers containing 0.01% DPC, and the patch tests were scored after 6 days according to International Contact Dermatitis Research Group standards. Most of the patients in the cohort were female, and the cohort covered alopecia areata with under or over 50% scalp involvement, alopecia totalis and alopecia universalis. Libraries were pooled for sequencing, and per-sample TCR yields varied mainly because of small differences in library volumes within the pool. Peripheral blood TCR repertoire changes were tracked in vivo in alopecia patients during primary and secondary sensitization to the hapten diphenylcyclopropenone (DPC). Patient blood was sampled pre-sensitization (week 0) and at 2, 6 and about 24 weeks after DPC sensitization. About 27 alopecia patients gave blood for TCR sequencing at one to four time points (pre-sensitization, 2, 6 and 24 weeks). The paper's findings and limits, for the study overall: A positive correlation was found between the number of PT1 expanded TCRs and patch test score, with significance reached at thresholds 8, 16 and 32 but not 4. Alopecia, a presumed autoimmune disease, was present in all patients, so the immune response of the patients might differ from that of healthy individuals. No change with DPC sensitization was found in the number of TCRs above 1 in 1000 frequency, and no evidence of global repertoire structure alterations was found. Repeated subsampling changed both the strength of the expansion versus patch-test correlation and the threshold at which that correlation became significant. Compared with pre-sensitization or healthy control sets, expanded TCRs formed significantly more large CDR3 similarity clusters, which is consistent with antigen-driven responses.

Per the publication, the time point label means: patch test 1, 2 weeks after DPC sensitization. The intended sense of this specimen's treatment or condition label: therapeutic diphenylcyclopropenone sensitization with weekly scalp DPC. Blood at each patch-test visit was drawn before the patch test was applied. To be eligible, patients had to be aged 18 to 70, diagnosed with alopecia and judged suitable for DPC therapy, while pregnant patients were excluded. Unfractionated whole blood was collected in Tempus Blood RNA tubes, and total RNA was extracted from that blood. The junction carries 12 bases between V and J, which are trimmed by 5 bases and 1 base respectively. Inclusive of the bounding cysteine and phenylalanine, the CDR3 is 15 residues long. Of all the DNA, just the CDR3 is kept, 45 bases in frame from base 1. The germline V gene (reference sequence) sets CDR1 to LNHDA and CDR2 to SQIVND.

The receptor library was made with RACE. The data were produced on a NextSeq 500. During library preparation, unique molecular identifiers were attached to individual cDNA molecules so that TCRs could be counted quantitatively and reproducibly. From each blood RNA sample, both TCR alpha and TCR beta chains were sequenced. Concerning the study's data processing: Samples had a median of 95,638 TCRs, with a range from roughly 23,224 to 700,000. V, J and CDR3 annotation of the TCR reads was performed with the Decombinator software suite. Every sample was subsampled to the same number of TCRs (28,000) for the PS versus PT1 abundance plots. Expanded TCRs were defined as absent before sensitization and observed at least eight times at the 2-week time point. TCRdb applied fastp at Q25 and MiXCR to the public reads, then kept only in-frame beta chains. Each entry is one CDR3 protein sequence, shown with its most common DNA and genes. The V and J calls follow TCRdb's processing rather than the paper's. In all, the sample holds roughly 98,000 distinct CDR3 sequences, and 9.5% to 15% of those were seen once. The ten largest account for 2% to 2.5% of the sample.

Remarks on this clonotype: This clone's antigen is unknown. No base quality values were provided; no much bigger clone lies one nucleotide off.

The sequence is built from TRBV19 and TRBJ1-5; the D gene is unclear. Material: whole blood, obtained in connection with sensitization to the hapten diphenylcyclopropenone (DPC). The receptor was isolated from a woman in her thirties or forties with alopecia areata. Some clones in this sample may be carry-over from other donors' samples. The CDR3 amino acid sequence is: CASSLLLGSNQPQHF. The nucleotides read TGTGCCAGTAGTCTCCTTTTGGGGAGCAATCAGCCCCAGCATTTT.